The clone carrying this TCR beta chain showed up just once. The antigen remains undetermined. V trimming: 7 bases; J trimming: 0 bases; junction bases outside the gene matches: 7. The germline V gene has CDR1 MNHEY and CDR2 SMNVEV (reference sequence). This CDR3 contains 15 residues. This sample is drawn from a study of cytomegalovirus exposure and HLA in healthy donors. Background on the study: Both the roughly 120 validation repertoires and the 600 to 750 first-cohort repertoires used the same platform, as reported by a later analysis. Study-wide findings and caveats: Cytomegalovirus association was assigned to approximately 160 TCR beta chains. There were some public TCRs occurring in many donors, but most TCR sequences were rare. Diagnosis of cytomegalovirus status made by the classifier reportedly showed high specificity and sensitivity.

This table comes from immunoSEQ multiplex PCR, and its TCRdb copy is limited to in-frame clones, with some not included. The table has roughly 200,000 clones, roughly 81% seen once. The receptor's source is a woman between 25 and 40 years old in good health and CMV-seronegative. The chain uses TRBV27 and TRBJ1-1; TRBD1 agrees at 8 bases. Material: PBMCs. CDR3 bases: TGTGCCAGCATTAGGACAGGGACTATGAACACTGAAGCTTTCTTT. Translating gives CASIRTGTMNTEAFF.